The 8 T cell receptor beta chains presented below share a single source sample, sequenced in a study of cytomegalovirus exposure and HLA in healthy donors (dated by TCRdb to 2017 to 2019). Library construction relied on the immunoSEQ multiplex PCR assay. TCRdb carries this immuneACCESS record with in-frame sequences only. Its versions omit some clonotypes, under half of them owing to an unresolved V gene in the studies checked, with the rest unexplained. The sample table contains around 80,000 clones; only one count was recorded for around 95% of them. The biggest ten clones account for more than 0.6% of the sample. The specimen was PBMCs. The receptor source for this set is a woman aged 18-29 years in good health and CMV-seronegative.

The genes are TRBV30 and TRBJ1-2; 8 positions agree with TRBD1. This CDR3 contains 13 residues. CDR1 and CDR2 from the germline V gene are GTSNPN and SVGIG (reference sequence). Trimming cost V 2 bases and J 7 bases; bases outside gene matches: 6. The chain's CDR3 is CAWSRGQGGGYTF. CDR3 bases: TGTGCCTGGAGTAGAGGACAGGGAGGTGGCTACACCTTC.

V gene TRBV6-1 combines with J gene TRBJ2-7, with D tentatively TRBD1 (6 bases). V shed 4 bases and J shed 2 bases, with 9 bases lying between them. This CDR3 contains 13 residues. Germline CDR1 and CDR2: MNHNS and SASEGT. The CDR3 spells CASSGDNTYEQYF. Here the CDR3 DNA reads TGTGCCAGCAGTGGGGACAATACCTACGAGCAGTACTTC.

The sample holds one count of this clone. CDR3 amino acids: CSVRRLGVNEQFF. In nucleotides, the CDR3 is TGCAGCGTTCGTAGACTAGGAGTCAATGAGCAGTTCTTC. This chain uses TRBV29-1 with TRBJ2-1, with TRBD2 as a possible D gene (6 bases). V lost 5 bases, J lost 6 bases, and 14 bases lay in between. The CDR3 consists of 13 residues. The germline V gene encodes CDR1 SQVTM and CDR2 ANQGSEA.

This CDR3 reads CASSASGSSTDTQYF. CDR3 nucleotides: TGTGCCAGCAGCGCTAGCGGGAGTAGCACAGATACGCAGTATTTT. V gene TRBV9 combines with J gene TRBJ2-3; 10 bases align to TRBD2. With 3 bases clipped from V and 0 bases from J, the junction kept 1 base outside the gene matches. The CDR3 spans 15 residues. Germline lookup yields CDR1 SGDLS and CDR2 YYNGEE. The variable domain in full, with the rest retrieved from reference TRBV9 and TRBJ2-3, is DSGVTQTPKHLITATGQRVTLRCSPRSGDLSVYWYQQSLDQGLQFLIQYYNGEERAKGNILERFSAQQFPDLHSELNLSSLELGDSALYFCASSASGSSTDTQYFGPGTRLTVL.

The count of this clone is one. The rearrangement joins TRBV18 to TRBJ2-7, with D perhaps TRBD1 (6 bases). The V end lost 1 base, the J end lost 2 bases, and 9 bases lay between the germline ends. The CDR3 is made up of 14 amino acids. From germline, CDR1 is KGHSH and CDR2 LQKENI. The CDR3 sequence is CASSPRRDTYEQYF. DNA of the CDR3: TGTGCCAGCTCACCACGCCGGGACACCTACGAGCAGTACTTC.

The rearrangement links TRBV5-4 to TRBJ2-7; D not resolved. The CDR3 runs 13 residues. Germline values: CDR1 SGHNT, CDR2 YYREEE (reference sequence). V gave up 0 bases and J gave up 6 bases, with 10 bases separating them. In DNA form, the CDR3 reads TGTGCCAGCAGCTTGGTTATGGTCAGCGAGCAGTACTTC. Its protein is CASSLVMVSEQYF.

The chain employs TRBV5-4 and TRBJ2-7; D not certain. CDR3 length: 14 residues. Germline loops: CDR1 SGHNT, CDR2 YYREEE (reference sequence). The V end was cut by 0 bases, the J end by 0 bases, with 7 bases between. As DNA, the CDR3 is TGTGCCAGCAGCTTGGAGTCGAGCTCCTACGAGCAGTACTTC. Translated: CASSLESSSYEQYF.

CDR3 nucleotide sequence: TGTGCCAGCAGCTTATTGAGGCTAGCGGGGGGCACCGGAGAGACCCAGTACTTC. It yields the protein CASSLLRLAGGTGETQYF. The chain has TRBV7-2 and TRBJ2-5; 11 positions match TRBD2. The germline V gene has CDR1 SGHTA and CDR2 FQGNSA. With 2 bases clipped from V and 4 bases from J, the junction kept 12 bases outside the gene matches. CDR3 length: 18 amino acids.